This T cell receptor (beta chain) originates from a study of shared clonotypes between healthy human individuals. Study details: Each donor's CD4 naive and CD4 memory cells filled three plates apiece, CD8 naive two, and CD8 memory one.

Trimming took off 0 bases at V and 2 bases at J, with 8 bases between the two ends. CDR3 length: 14 residues. Germline V CDR1 and CDR2: SGHDT, YYEEEE. Findings of the study overall: It was the few donors that limited the genetic and exposure-history diversity represented.

Every subset's genomic DNA went evenly onto several immunoSEQ plates. The protocol was immunoSEQ multiplex PCR, while the TCRdb copy is restricted to in-frame clones and leaves out a portion. The profile shows some 1 million clones, about 77% of them singletons. A remark on this clone: Its antigen is not known.

The V call is TRBV5-6, the J call TRBJ2-5, with D possibly matching TRBD1 (5 bases). The sequenced sample was memory CD4+ T cells sorted from blood. Described subset: CD45RA-negative fraction. The sequence came from a young man in good health. CDR3 DNA: TGTGCCAGCAGCTTGGGGACACTGCAAGAGACCCAGTACTTC. Translation gives CASSLGTLQETQYF.